Following are 19 T cell receptor beta chains from one sample sequenced in a study of regulatory T cells in long-lasting Graves disease. CDR3-region Arm-PCR and iRepertoire HTBI primers produced the TCR beta libraries. TCRdb itself ran the multiplex PCR reads through MiXCR, one entry per CDR3 protein. This table holds about 540,000 distinct CDR3 sequences, roughly 13% found once. Regarding time point: newly diagnosed GD, antithyroid drugs for less than 3 months. From PBMCs, RNA was extracted and then used to make the TCR library. These data are also associated with another study on T cells in Graves' hyperthyroidism and ophthalmopathy.

Sample: peripheral blood mononuclear cells (PBMCs), taken at new diagnosis, from a patient treated with antithyroid drugs. These receptors were obtained from a man aged 25 to 45 with Graves disease.

In its sample, this clonotype was seen a few times. V usage is TRBV14 and J usage is TRBJ2-3, with D tentatively TRBD2 (5 bases). The CDR3 has 14 amino acids. V dropped 2 bases and J dropped 3 bases, with 9 bases sitting between them. Germline-derived CDR1 and CDR2 are SGHDN and FVKESK. Here the CDR3 reads CASSQPGLTDTQYF. As DNA, the CDR3 is TGTGCCAGCAGCCAACCCGGACTGACAGATACGCAGTATTTT.

This clonotype has ten or more counts. The chain recombines TRBV18 with TRBJ1-1; D is ambiguous. Trimming cost V 1 base and J 1 base, with 10 bases left between them. This CDR3 contains 15 residues. Germline CDR1 KGHSH, CDR2 LQKENI. The CDR3 protein is CASSPRSAGNTEAFF. Written as DNA, the CDR3 is TGTGCCAGCTCACCACGATCTGCAGGGAACACTGAAGCTTTCTTT. Looking up the rest from reference TRBV18 and TRBJ1-1 gives the full variable domain: NAGVMQNPRHLVRRRGQEARLRCSPMKGHSHVYWYRQLPEEGLKFMVYLQKENIIDESGMPKERFSAEFPKEGPSILRIQQVVRGDSAAYFCASSPRSAGNTEAFFGQGTRLTVV.

This clonotype has ten or more counts. CDR3: CASSVGQNTGELFF. CDR3 nucleotides: TGTGCCAGCAGTGTCGGACAGAACACCGGGGAGCTGTTTTTT. This chain uses TRBV9 with TRBJ2-2; D is perhaps TRBD1 (5 bases). Trimming took off 5 bases at V and 1 base at J, with 9 bases between the two ends. The CDR3 length is 14 residues. Germline CDR1 is SGDLS and CDR2 is YYNGEE. Together with reference TRBV9 and TRBJ2-2, the CDR3 gives the full variable domain: DSGVTQTPKHLITATGQRVTLRCSPRSGDLSVYWYQQSLDQGLQFLIQYYNGEERAKGNILERFSAQQFPDLHSELNLSSLELGDSALYFCASSVGQNTGELFFGEGSRLTVL.

This clonotype showed up just a few times. The chain recombines TRBV11-2 with TRBJ2-7; D is ambiguous. CDR3 length equals 13 residues. The germline CDR1 and CDR2 sequences are SGHAT and FQNNGV. Deletions cut 3 bases from V and 4 bases from J, with 10 bases between. The CDR3, as DNA: TGTGCCAGCAGCTTGGGTTGGAATTACGAGCAGTACTTC. It translates to CASSLGWNYEQYF.

Note on this clonotype: This could be a read error, since a much larger clone is one nucleotide away. V gene TRBV10-3 combines with J gene TRBJ2-7; TRBD2 might be the D (6 bases). CDR3 length equals 14 residues. Per germline, CDR1 ENHRY and CDR2 SYGVKD. In nucleotides, the CDR3 is TGTGCCATCACTGAGGAAATGGGAGGCTACGAGCAGTACTTC. Amino acid sequence: CAITEEMGGYEQYF.

This clonotype was recorded a few times. This may be a read error, as it is one base from a much larger clone. Here the CDR3 omits its conserved ending phenylalanine or tryptophan, so a read error is the likely source. V is TRBV12-3 or TRBV12-4 and J is TRBJ2-2; D is unclear. The V end lost 5 bases, the J end lost 4 bases, and 8 bases lay between the germline ends. The CDR3 sequence is 13 residues long. In nucleotides, the CDR3 is TGTGCCAGCAGTCCCACGGTCACCGGGGAGCTGTTTTCT. Translation: CASSPTVTGELFS.

This clonotype has only a few counts. The J gene is TRBJ2-1, the V gene TRBV20-1; 8 nucleotides match TRBD2. Germline loops: CDR1 DFQATT, CDR2 SNEGSKA (reference sequence). The CDR3 totals 16 residues. The V gene end was trimmed by 5 bases and the J gene end by 1 base; junction bases not matched to a gene: 10. The CDR3 spells CSAPPGGGSSYNEQFF. CDR3 in DNA: TGCAGTGCTCCCCCGGGGGGGGGCTCTTCCTACAATGAGCAGTTCTTC.

This clonotype was counted many times. The V call is TRBV12-3 or TRBV12-4, the J call TRBJ2-1; perhaps TRBD2 as D (5 bases). This CDR3 contains 15 residues. Trimming pared 8 bases from V and 3 bases from J, leaving 17 bases between. CDR3 loop: CASSSGEPYYNEQFF. The CDR3 DNA is TGTGCCAGCTCGTCCGGGGAGCCCTACTACAATGAGCAGTTCTTC.

This clonotype was observed at least ten times. This chain links TRBV20-1 with TRBJ1-2; TRBD1 agrees at 7 bases. The CDR3 consists of 13 residues. The germline CDR1 and CDR2 sequences are DFQATT and SNEGSKA (reference sequence). V was clipped by 0 bases and J by 2 bases; unmatched bases: 0. CDR3 residues: CSAREQGNYGYTF. CDR3 DNA: TGCAGTGCTAGAGAACAGGGGAACTATGGCTACACCTTC.

This chain joins TRBV9 and TRBJ2-1; D gene ambiguous. V gave up 1 base and J gave up 5 bases, with 4 bases separating them. Germline CDR1 and CDR2: SGDLS and YYNGEE. The CDR3 totals 12 residues. The chain's CDR3 is CASSVHDNEQFF. In nucleotides, the CDR3 is TGTGCCAGCAGCGTACACGACAATGAGCAGTTCTTC.

This clonotype was counted ten times or more. The rearrangement links TRBV13 to TRBJ2-7; D gene ambiguous. This CDR3 region has 13 residues. V was cut by 8 bases and J by 1 base, with 12 bases left in between. Germline CDR1 is PRHDT and CDR2 is FYEKMQ (reference sequence). The CDR3 loop is CASSMGISYEQYF. The CDR3 nucleotides read TGTGCCAGCTCCATGGGGATTTCCTACGAGCAGTACTTC.

This rearrangement joins TRBV7-9 to TRBJ1-2, with D unresolved. CDR3 length equals 15 residues. With 6 bases removed from V and 6 bases from J, the gap between germline ends came to 20 bases. Germline V gene sequence: CDR1 SEHNR, CDR2 FQNEAQ (reference sequence). The CDR3 DNA follows: TGTGCCAGCAGTGGTCTCAGGACGGTTTTTGATGGCTACACCTTC. Translation gives CASSGLRTVFDGYTF.

This clonotype has at least ten counts. The genes are TRBV20-1 and TRBJ1-6; possible D gene TRBD1, 5 bases. Germline-derived CDR1 and CDR2 are DFQATT and SNEGSKA (reference sequence). The CDR3 is 17 amino acids. Trimming shortened V by 0 bases and J by 7 bases, and 19 bases separated the two germline ends. The CDR3 spells CSAREELRQRGNSPLHF. The CDR3 DNA is TGCAGTGCTAGAGAGGAGCTAAGACAGCGGGGGAATTCACCCCTCCACTTT.

This clonotype was observed at least ten times. V gene TRBV30 combines with J gene TRBJ1-1; D is uncertain. V lost 2 bases and J 5 bases, leaving 6 bases between the germline ends. The V gene's germline CDR1 is GTSNPN and CDR2 SVGIG (reference sequence). This CDR3 has 11 residues. CDR3 bases: TGTGCCTGGAGTCCCGGTACTGAAGCTTTCTTT. Translating it yields CAWSPGTEAFF.

The chain uses TRBV10-3 and TRBJ2-3; tentative D call: TRBD2 (5 bases). The CDR3 spans 13 residues. V lost 6 bases, J lost 2 bases, and 9 bases lay in between. Per germline, CDR1 ENHRY and CDR2 SYGVKD. CDR3 DNA sequence: TGTGCCATCAGGGACTCCACCACAGATACGCAGTATTTT. Translating it yields CAIRDSTTDTQYF.

The chain uses TRBV5-1 and TRBJ2-1; D not resolved. Germline CDR1 SGHRS, CDR2 YFSETQ. This CDR3 is 14 amino acids long. V was pared by 1 base and J by 4 bases, with 9 bases between. The CDR3 is CASSLRAKYNEQFF. DNA for the CDR3: TGCGCCAGCAGCTTGCGCGCTAAGTACAATGAGCAGTTCTTC. Full variable domain (missing parts from reference TRBV5-1 and TRBJ2-1): KAGVTQTPRYLIKTRGQQVTLSCSPISGHRSVSWYQQTPGQGLQFLFEYFSETQRNKGNFPGRFSGRQFSNSRSEMNVSTLELGDSALYLCASSLRAKYNEQFFGPGTRLTVL.

This clonotype was seen repeatedly, ten times or more. This chain links TRBV12-3 or TRBV12-4 with TRBJ2-7; no definite D call. This CDR3 contains 15 residues. Between the trimmed V and J ends, which lost 6 bases and 0 bases, there was a span of 15 bases. The DNA of the CDR3 is TGTGCCAGCAGCTCTGACTCAACCCCCTCCTACGAGCAGTACTTC. Translation: CASSSDSTPSYEQYF.

The table lists this clonotype with many counts. V gene TRBV5-1 combines with J gene TRBJ1-5, with a tentative D call TRBD1 (5 bases). Germline lookup yields CDR1 SGHRS and CDR2 YFSETQ. The V end lost 0 bases, the J end lost 10 bases, and 11 bases lay between the germline ends. The CDR3 extends over 13 amino acids. The CDR3 DNA follows: TGCGCCAGCAGCTTGGGACAGAAAGCTCCCCAGCATTTT. It specifies CASSLGQKAPQHF.

Ten or more counts support this clonotype. The chain employs TRBV5-1 and TRBJ2-2, with D possibly being TRBD2 (6 bases). CDR3 size: 15 residues. The V end lost 2 bases, the J end lost 0 bases, and 8 bases lay between the germline ends. Germline CDR1 reads SGHRS; CDR2 reads YFSETQ. The CDR3 sequence: CASSFVAANTGELFF. The CDR3, as DNA: TGCGCCAGCAGCTTCGTAGCGGCGAACACCGGGGAGCTGTTTTTT. The full variable domain, rest sourced from reference TRBV5-1 and TRBJ2-2, is KAGVTQTPRYLIKTRGQQVTLSCSPISGHRSVSWYQQTPGQGLQFLFEYFSETQRNKGNFPGRFSGRQFSNSRSEMNVSTLELGDSALYLCASSFVAANTGELFFGEGSRLTVL.